Sequencing of this TCR beta chain was carried out in a study of cytomegalovirus exposure and HLA in healthy donors. Study information: Of several hundred genotyped donors, roughly 81% grouped in the Caucasian-associated ancestry cluster. Findings of the study overall: Later, an analysis found that common viral pathogens appeared to be linked with several of the most significant clusters.

Unrecorded for this donor was the CMV serostatus. Note on this clone: Its antigen is still unknown.

Trimming removed 0 bases from V and 3 bases from J, with 10 bases in between. The CDR3 spans 15 residues. Germline V CDR1 and CDR2: WNHNN, SYGVQD (reference sequence). 60 Vbeta and 13 Jbeta primers were used in PCR. Profiled with immunoSEQ multiplex PCR; TCRdb holds only in-frame clones, not every one. The table lists 84,000 or so clones, 65% to 80% of them singletons. The V and J genes are TRBV10-1 and TRBJ2-3; tentatively, D is TRBD2 (5 bases). The sequence derives from a human donor in good health. Sequenced sample: PBMCs. CDR3 nucleotide sequence: TGCGCCAGCAGTGAGTCTGGTAGCGTGACAGATACGCAGTATTTT. Its protein is CASSESGSVTDTQYF.